These 17 T cell receptor beta chains were sequenced from one sample in a study of T cell changes during pregnancy in multiple sclerosis. Assay used: immunoSEQ multiplex PCR; TCRdb lists only in-frame clones, some missing. Here the sample spans tens of thousands of clones, 92% being singletons. Sequenced here: CD4+ T cells from peripheral blood mononuclear cells, sampled after pregnancy. The receptor source for this set is a female donor with multiple sclerosis, enrolled in a pregnancy study.

The chain has TRBV7-3 and TRBJ2-7; D possibly corresponds to TRBD2 (6 bases). V dropped 0 bases and J dropped 3 bases, with 9 bases sitting between them. CDR1 and CDR2 from the germline V gene are SGHTA and FQGTGA. The CDR3 is made up of 14 amino acids. The CDR3 nucleotides read TGTGCCAGCAGCTTAACCGGGGGAGTCTACGAGCAGTACTTC. The encoded protein is CASSLTGGVYEQYF.

This chain joins TRBV2 and TRBJ2-1, with D hard to call. Looked up from germline, CDR1 is SNHLY and CDR2 is FYNNEI. The ends were cut back, 2 bases at V and 0 bases at J, with 8 bases in the middle. The length of the CDR3 is 15 residues. CDR3: CASSEQKSSYNEQFF. CDR3 bases: TGTGCCAGCAGTGAACAGAAAAGCTCCTACAATGAGCAGTTCTTC.

CDR3 nucleotide sequence: TGTGCCAGCTCACCGACTAGCGGGGCGTACAATGAGCAGTTCTTC. Residues: CASSPTSGAYNEQFF. The chain employs TRBV18 and TRBJ2-1; 11 bases line up with TRBD2. V lost 3 bases to trimming and J lost 4 bases; unmatched junction nucleotides: 2. The CDR3 totals 15 residues. Germline values: CDR1 KGHSH, CDR2 LQKENI.

As DNA, the CDR3 is TGTGCTAGTGGTCAGGGGACCGGGGAGCTGTTTTTT. As protein: CASGQGTGELFF. V is TRBV12-5 and J is TRBJ2-2, with a possible D match to TRBD1 (6 bases). From germline, CDR1 is LGHNT and CDR2 FRNRAP. The V end lost 5 bases, the J end lost 5 bases, and 6 bases lay between the germline ends. The CDR3 has 12 residues.

The V and J genes are TRBV5-1 and TRBJ2-3; 10 nucleotides align to TRBD1. J was trimmed by 2 bases and V by 3 bases; bases with no gene match: 6. Germline V gives CDR1 SGHRS, CDR2 YFSETQ. The CDR3 has 16 amino acids. The CDR3 coding sequence is TGCGCCAGCAGCTCCGGGACAGGGGTGTTCACAGATACGCAGTATTTT. Translating it yields CASSSGTGVFTDTQYF.

This clone came up once. The V gene is TRBV2, the J gene TRBJ2-2, with 8 bases lining up with TRBD2. Trimming removed 6 bases from V and 2 bases from J; junction bases left unmatched: 14. Germline V gene data show CDR1 as SNHLY and CDR2 as FYNNEI. The CDR3 extends over 18 amino acids. CDR3 DNA sequence: TGTGCCAGCAGCCAAAACCCCGTAGCGGGGAGAAACACCGGGGAGCTGTTTTTT. It specifies CASSQNPVAGRNTGELFF.

The CDR3 protein is CSVVGAPRQETQYF. The CDR3 DNA reads as TGCAGCGTTGTGGGGGCCCCAAGGCAAGAGACCCAGTACTTC. The gene calls are TRBV29-1 and TRBJ2-5; weak D call: TRBD1 (6 bases). The CDR3 loop spans 14 amino acids. V lost 4 bases, J lost 2 bases, and 14 bases lay in between. Germline CDR1 and CDR2: SQVTM and ANQGSEA.

The gene calls are TRBV7-8 and TRBJ1-2; 8 nucleotides agree with TRBD1. The germline V gene encodes CDR1 SGHVS and CDR2 FQNEAQ. V was pared by 4 bases and J by 2 bases, with 6 bases of the junction left unmatched. There are 15 residues in the CDR3. CDR3 sequence (DNA): TGTGCCAGCAGCTACGACAGGGGAAACAACTATGGCTACACCTTC. Translating gives CASSYDRGNNYGYTF.

This chain joins TRBV7-6 and TRBJ2-2; a weak D match, TRBD2 (5 bases). The CDR3 loop spans 13 amino acids. Trimming removed 4 bases at V and 4 bases at J, with 7 bases between. Germline assignment: CDR1 SGHVS and CDR2 FNYEAQ. The DNA for the CDR3 is TGTGCCAGCAGCTCGAGGGTCACCGGGGAGCTGTTTTTT. Translation gives CASSSRVTGELFF. Full variable domain (outside the CDR3, taken from reference TRBV7-6 and TRBJ2-2): GAGVSQSPRYKVTKRGQDVALRCDPISGHVSLYWYRQALGQGPEFLTYFNYEAQQDKSGLPNDRFSAERPEGSISTLTIQRTEQRDSAMYRCASSSRVTGELFFGEGSRLTVL.

The table lists this clone with a count of one. The gene calls are TRBV6-4 and TRBJ1-1; 7 positions agree with TRBD1. Germline CDR1 is MRHNA and CDR2 is SNTAGT. The CDR3 has 17 amino acids. The V and J ends lost 2 bases and 3 bases, in that order; junction bases with no gene match: 12. The CDR3 DNA follows: TGTGCCAGCAGTGACCGACCCTTAACAGGGGCCCACACTGAAGCTTTCTTT. Encoded protein: CASSDRPLTGAHTEAFF.

The chain couples TRBV7-2 to TRBJ2-3; tentative D call: TRBD1 (7 bases). In germline, CDR1 is SGHTA, CDR2 FQGNSA. V lost 8 bases, J lost 0 bases, and 15 bases lay in between. This CDR3 is 15 amino acids long. Here the CDR3 DNA reads TGTGCCAGCGCAGTGGGGGGACAGAGCACAGATACGCAGTATTTT. It translates to CASAVGGQSTDTQYF.

The DNA for the CDR3 is TGTGCCAGCAGCCAATTTACGGTCATGAACACCGGGGAGCTGTTTTTT. Amino acids: CASSQFTVMNTGELFF. This chain links TRBV14 with TRBJ2-2; D not resolved. With 2 bases removed from V and 1 base from J, the gap between germline ends came to 11 bases. The CDR3 has 16 residues. CDR1 is SGHDN and CDR2 is FVKESK in the germline V gene.

In regard to this clone: Other DNA sequences in the same sample also yield this CDR3. The CDR3, as DNA: TGCAGCGTTGGCGGTAGCACAGATACGCAGTATTTT. Translated: CSVGGSTDTQYF. V usage is TRBV29-1 and J usage is TRBJ2-3; the D is unclear. V lost 4 bases to trimming and J lost 0 bases, with 5 bases between them. The CDR3 extends over 12 amino acids. Germline-derived CDR1 and CDR2 are SQVTM and ANQGSEA.

The CDR3 DNA is TGTGCCAGCAGCAAAGTAGAGTTCCGCGGATGGGAGCAGTACTTC. It translates to CASSKVEFRGWEQYF. The chain employs TRBV21-1 and TRBJ2-7; the table calls TRBD2, which could not be checked here. TRBV21-1 is a pseudogene locus. The length of the CDR3 is 15 residues.

V gene TRBV2 combines with J gene TRBJ1-1; D gene ambiguous. The CDR3 runs to 15 residues. Germline CDR1 reads SNHLY; CDR2 reads FYNNEI. V lost 9 bases and J 0 bases, leaving 17 bases between the germline ends. The CDR3 bases are TGTGCCAGGCGGGGAGTGTCCCTTATGAACACTGAAGCTTTCTTT. Amino acid sequence: CARRGVSLMNTEAFF.

The rearrangement uses TRBV7-9 and TRBJ1-2; D call uncertain. The V gene lost 1 base and the J gene lost 4 bases, with 4 bases spanning the gap. The CDR3 length is 12 residues. Germline V gene data show CDR1 as SEHNR and CDR2 as FQNEAQ (reference sequence). As DNA, the CDR3 is TGTGCCAGCAGCTTAGACGGCTATGGCTACACCTTC. This translates into CASSLDGYGYTF.

The genes are TRBV7-6 and TRBJ2-5; D remains ambiguous. From germline, CDR1 is SGHVS and CDR2 FNYEAQ. V was pared by 0 bases and J by 5 bases, with 7 bases between. The CDR3 length is 13 residues. Here the CDR3 reads CASSLALTETQYF. In DNA form, the CDR3 reads TGTGCCAGCAGCTTAGCGCTGACTGAGACCCAGTACTTC.